These 4 T cell receptor beta chains came from one sample sequenced in a study of blood T cell repertoires in COVID-19. TCRdb's copy holds only in-frame clones and misses some; the assay was immunoSEQ multiplex PCR. The table shows tens of thousands of clones, with 91% occurring only once. Sequencing input: peripheral blood. The receptors were sampled from a man aged 60 to 69 with acute or convalescent COVID-19.

The chain links TRBV3-1 (or the pseudogene TRBV3-2) to TRBJ2-7, with 8 bases lining up with TRBD2. The ends lost 1 base at V and 2 bases at J; junction bases unmatched: 4. CDR3 length equals 15 residues. Germline V gives CDR1 LGHDT, CDR2 YNNKEL (reference sequence). The CDR3 reads CASSQGTSGTYEQYF. The DNA for the CDR3 is TGTGCCAGCAGCCAAGGTACTAGCGGCACCTACGAGCAGTACTTC.

The J gene is TRBJ1-5, the V gene TRBV6-4; 10 bases match TRBD1. The V segment lost 7 bases and the J segment 4 bases; nucleotides outside the gene matches: 10. This CDR3 contains 16 residues. Per the germline V gene, CDR1 is MRHNA and CDR2 is SNTAGT. The CDR3 DNA reads as TGTGCCAGCAACGTCCCGGGACAGGGGCCAAATCAGCCCCAGCATTTT. It encodes CASNVPGQGPNQPQHF.

The V and J genes are TRBV7-2 and TRBJ2-3; tentatively, D is TRBD2 (6 bases). Per the germline V gene, CDR1 is SGHTA and CDR2 is FQGNSA. Trimming took off 1 base at V and 2 bases at J, with 7 bases between the two ends. The CDR3 is 14 residues long. The CDR3 DNA reads as TGTGCCAGCAGCTTAGGACTAGTCACAGATACGCAGTATTTT. Translation gives CASSLGLVTDTQYF.

The gene calls are TRBV3-1 (or the pseudogene TRBV3-2) and TRBJ2-5, with D possibly matching TRBD1 (5 bases). The CDR3 loop spans 14 amino acids. The V end lost 4 bases, the J end lost 2 bases, and 11 bases lay between the germline ends. CDR1 is LGHDT and CDR2 is YNNKEL in the germline V gene (reference sequence). The DNA of the CDR3 is TGTGCCAGCAGCCGGGGCGGTTCACAAGAGACCCAGTACTTC. Protein: CASSRGGSQETQYF.